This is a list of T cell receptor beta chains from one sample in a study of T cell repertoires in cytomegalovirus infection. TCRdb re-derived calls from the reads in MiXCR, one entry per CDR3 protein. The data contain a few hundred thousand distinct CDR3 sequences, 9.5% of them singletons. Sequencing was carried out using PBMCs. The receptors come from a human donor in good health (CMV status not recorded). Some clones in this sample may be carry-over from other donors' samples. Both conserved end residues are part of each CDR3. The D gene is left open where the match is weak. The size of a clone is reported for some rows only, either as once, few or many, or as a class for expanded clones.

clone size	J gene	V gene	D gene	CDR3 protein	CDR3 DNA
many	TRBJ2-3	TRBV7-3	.	CASSLIAGGGTDTQYF	TGTGCCAGCAGCTTAATTGCCGGGGGAGGCACAGATACGCAGTATTTT
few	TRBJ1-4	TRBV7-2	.	CASSLSPSGKGEKLFF	TGTGCCAGCAGCTTATCCCCGAGCGGGAAAGGGGAAAAACTGTTTTTT
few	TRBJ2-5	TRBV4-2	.	CASSPESEETQYF	TGTGCCAGCAGCCCCGAGTCCGAAGAGACCCAGTACTTC
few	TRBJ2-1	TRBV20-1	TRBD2	CSARSGLAYEQFF	TGCAGTGCTAGAAGCGGACTAGCTTATGAGCAGTTCTTC
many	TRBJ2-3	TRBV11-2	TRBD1	CASSSRQGYTDTQYF	TGTGCCAGCAGCTCCCGACAGGGGTACACAGATACGCAGTATTTT
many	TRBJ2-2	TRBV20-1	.	CSARKAWWEQNTGELFF	TGCAGTGCTAGGAAGGCGTGGTGGGAGCAAAACACCGGGGAGCTGTTTTTT
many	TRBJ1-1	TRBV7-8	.	CASSLLDRNIEAFF	TGTGCCAGCAGCTTATTAGATAGGAACATTGAAGCTTTCTTT
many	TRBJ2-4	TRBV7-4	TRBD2	CASSFGLAGIAKNIQYF	TGTGCCAGCAGCTTCGGCCTAGCGGGAATAGCCAAAAACATTCAGTACTTC
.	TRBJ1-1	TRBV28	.	CASSWSGTLKVGPEAFF	TGTGCCAGCAGTTGGTCCGGGACGCTGAAGGTGGGGCCTGAAGCTTTCTTT
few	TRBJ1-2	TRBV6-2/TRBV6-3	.	CASRPSGGSYGYTF	TGTGCCAGCAGACCCTCCGGGGGCTCCTATGGCTACACCTTC
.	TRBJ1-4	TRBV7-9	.	CASSSSGSEKLFF	TGTGCCAGCAGCTCATCCGGGAGTGAAAAACTGTTTTTT
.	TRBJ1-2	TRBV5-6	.	CASSLGQGSTGGYTF	TGTGCCAGCAGCTTGGGCCAGGGATCAACGGGTGGCTACACCTTC
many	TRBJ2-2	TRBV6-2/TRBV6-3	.	CASIVAGLSTGELFF	TGTGCCAGCATCGTCGCGGGACTCTCCACCGGGGAGCTGTTTTTT
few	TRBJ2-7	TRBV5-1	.	CASSGTAGANEQYF	TGCGCCAGCAGCGGTACGGCGGGGGCCAACGAGCAGTACTTC
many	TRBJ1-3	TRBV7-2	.	CASSFGGSGNTIYF	TGTGCCAGCAGCTTTGGGGGATCTGGAAACACCATATATTTT
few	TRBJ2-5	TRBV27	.	CASSPWRTQETQYF	TGTGCCAGCAGTCCCTGGAGAACGCAAGAGACCCAGTACTTC
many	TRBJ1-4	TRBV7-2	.	CASSLKRAGEKLFF	TGTGCCAGCAGCCTAAAGAGGGCCGGCGAAAAACTGTTTTTT
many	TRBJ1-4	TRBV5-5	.	CASSWRTPGEKLFF	TGTGCCAGCAGCTGGAGGACGCCGGGGGAAAAACTGTTTTTT
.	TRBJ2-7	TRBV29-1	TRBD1	CSVDAGGTYEQYF	TGCAGCGTTGACGCAGGGGGCACGTACGAGCAGTACTTC
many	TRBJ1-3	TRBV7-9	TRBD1	CASSLTRQGYSGNTIYF	TGTGCCAGCAGCTTAACGCGACAGGGGTACTCTGGAAACACCATATATTTT
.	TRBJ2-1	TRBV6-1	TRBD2	CASNPLAGGTSYNEQFF	TGTGCCAGCAATCCTCTAGCGGGAGGAACCTCCTACAATGAGCAGTTCTTC
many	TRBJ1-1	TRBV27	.	CASYPSRLLNTEAFF	TGTGCCAGTTATCCGTCCCGGCTACTGAACACTGAAGCTTTCTTT
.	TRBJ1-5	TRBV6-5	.	CASSLRSAGPLHF	TGTGCCAGCAGCCTCAGGAGTGCGGGGCCCCTGCATTTT
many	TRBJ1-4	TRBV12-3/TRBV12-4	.	CASSLQGEKLFF	TGTGCCAGCAGTTTACAGGGGGAAAAACTGTTTTTT
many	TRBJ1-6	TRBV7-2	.	CASSLNRNNSPLHF	TGTGCCAGCAGCTTGAACCGAAATAATTCACCCCTCCACTTT
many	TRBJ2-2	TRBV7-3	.	CASSRGDSVNTGELFF	TGTGCCAGCAGCCGGGGGGACAGTGTGAACACCGGGGAGCTGTTTTTT
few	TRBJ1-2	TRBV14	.	CASSQQTGFPNYGYTF	TGTGCCAGCAGCCAACAAACAGGTTTCCCTAACTATGGCTACACCTTC
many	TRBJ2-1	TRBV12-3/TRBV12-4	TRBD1	CASSRTYRDRTFEQFF	TGTGCCAGCAGCCGGACGTACCGGGACAGGACTTTTGAGCAGTTCTTC
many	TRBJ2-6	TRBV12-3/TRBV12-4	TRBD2	CASSRPSGTTNVLTF	TGTGCCAGCAGCAGACCAAGCGGGACCACCAACGTCCTGACTTTC
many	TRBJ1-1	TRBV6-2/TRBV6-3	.	CASSTQGRYTEAFF	TGTGCCAGCAGCACACAGGGAAGGTACACTGAAGCTTTCTTT
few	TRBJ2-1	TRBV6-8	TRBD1	CASDWANRGGQWEQFF	TGTGCCAGCGATTGGGCTAACAGGGGTGGACAATGGGAGCAGTTCTTC
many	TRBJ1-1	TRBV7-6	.	CASSLQSYTEAFF	TGTGCCAGCAGCTTACAATCGTACACTGAAGCTTTCTTT
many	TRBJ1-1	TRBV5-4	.	CASTISGAAYTEAFF	TGTGCCAGCACGATCTCAGGGGCAGCGTACACTGAAGCTTTCTTT
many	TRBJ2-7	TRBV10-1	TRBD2	CASSESVAGEQYF	TGCGCCAGCAGTGAGTCGGTAGCGGGCGAGCAGTACTTC
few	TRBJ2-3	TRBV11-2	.	CASSLEAVDTQYF	TGTGCCAGCAGCTTAGAAGCGGTTGATACGCAGTATTTT
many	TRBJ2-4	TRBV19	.	CASSGSSLGDVDRGAKNIQYF	TGTGCCAGTAGCGGATCATCCTTGGGGGACGTAGACCGGGGAGCCAAAAACATTCAGTACTTC
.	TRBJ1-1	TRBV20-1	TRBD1	CSARDRGRTMNTEAFF	TGCAGTGCAAGGGACAGGGGGCGGACGATGAACACTGAAGCTTTCTTT
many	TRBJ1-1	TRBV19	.	CASSIDRKTEAFF	TGTGCCAGTAGTATAGACCGCAAAACTGAAGCTTTCTTT
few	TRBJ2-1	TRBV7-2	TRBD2	CASSIVGTSRHNEQFF	TGTGCCAGCAGCATCGTTGGGACTAGCAGGCACAATGAGCAGTTCTTC
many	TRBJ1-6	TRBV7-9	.	CASSFPVGGNRVAGSPLHF	TGTGCCAGCAGCTTTCCAGTGGGCGGAAACAGGGTGGCGGGTTCACCCCTCCACTTT
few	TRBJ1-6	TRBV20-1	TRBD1	CSASVAGQPNSPLHF	TGCAGTGCTAGTGTTGCGGGACAGCCTAATTCACCCCTCCACTTT
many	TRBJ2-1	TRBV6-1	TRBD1	CASSERTGGGNEQFF	TGTGCCAGCAGTGAAAGGACAGGGGGTGGCAATGAGCAGTTCTTC
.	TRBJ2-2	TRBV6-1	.	CASSEGYGSGELFF	TGTGCCAGCAGTGAAGGCTATGGGTCCGGGGAGCTGTTTTTT
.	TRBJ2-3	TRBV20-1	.	CSGSTDTQYF	TGCAGTGGAAGCACAGATACGCAGTATTTT